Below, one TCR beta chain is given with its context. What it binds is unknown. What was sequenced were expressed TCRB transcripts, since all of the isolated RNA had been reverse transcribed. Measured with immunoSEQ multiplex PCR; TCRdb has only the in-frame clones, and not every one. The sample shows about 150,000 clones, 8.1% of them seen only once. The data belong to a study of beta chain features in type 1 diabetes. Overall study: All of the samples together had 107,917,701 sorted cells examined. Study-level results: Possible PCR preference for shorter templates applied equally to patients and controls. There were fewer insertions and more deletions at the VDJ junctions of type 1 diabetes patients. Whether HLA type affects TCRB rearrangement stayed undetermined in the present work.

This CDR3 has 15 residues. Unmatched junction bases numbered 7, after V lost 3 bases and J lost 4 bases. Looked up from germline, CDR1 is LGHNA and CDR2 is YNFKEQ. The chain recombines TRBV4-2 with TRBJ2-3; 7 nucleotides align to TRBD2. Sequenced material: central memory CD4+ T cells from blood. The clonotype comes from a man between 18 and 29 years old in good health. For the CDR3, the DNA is TGTGCCAGCAGCCAGAAACTAGCGAGGGCAGATACGCAGTATTTT. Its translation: CASSQKLARADTQYF.